The clone carrying this T cell receptor (beta chain) was seen a single time. Antigen specificity is unknown. These data belong to a study of OX40 agonist ivuxolimab in advanced cancers. Background on the study: Dose-escalation subjects each had hepatocellular carcinoma, melanoma, renal cell or head and neck cancer.

Broader study findings: Averaging showed that CD8+ T cells had more expanded clones than CD4+ did. Antigens targeted by the expanded peripheral T cells were not determined. Dosing at 0.1 to 3.0 mg/kg was accompanied by clonal expansion of CD4+ and CD8+ blood T cells by week 6.

Germline CDR1 SGHTA, CDR2 FQGNSA. With 5 bases removed from V and 1 base from J, the gap between germline ends came to 16 bases. The CDR3 runs 16 residues. Sequenced by immunoSEQ multiplex PCR; TCRdb stores in-frame clones only, minus some. The table records more than 35,000 clones, around 80% of them present only once. The sequencing used CD4+ or CD8+ T cells sorted from blood, collected in a trial of the OX40 agonist ivuxolimab. The V gene is TRBV7-2, the J gene TRBJ2-3; D may match TRBD1 or TRBD2 (6 bases each). The sequence derives from an adult with an advanced solid tumor such as melanoma, head and neck, liver or kidney cancer. CDR3 residues: CASSAGRGAGTDTQYF. CDR3 nucleotide sequence: TGTGCCAGCAGCGCCGGTAGGGGGGCAGGCACAGATACGCAGTATTTT.